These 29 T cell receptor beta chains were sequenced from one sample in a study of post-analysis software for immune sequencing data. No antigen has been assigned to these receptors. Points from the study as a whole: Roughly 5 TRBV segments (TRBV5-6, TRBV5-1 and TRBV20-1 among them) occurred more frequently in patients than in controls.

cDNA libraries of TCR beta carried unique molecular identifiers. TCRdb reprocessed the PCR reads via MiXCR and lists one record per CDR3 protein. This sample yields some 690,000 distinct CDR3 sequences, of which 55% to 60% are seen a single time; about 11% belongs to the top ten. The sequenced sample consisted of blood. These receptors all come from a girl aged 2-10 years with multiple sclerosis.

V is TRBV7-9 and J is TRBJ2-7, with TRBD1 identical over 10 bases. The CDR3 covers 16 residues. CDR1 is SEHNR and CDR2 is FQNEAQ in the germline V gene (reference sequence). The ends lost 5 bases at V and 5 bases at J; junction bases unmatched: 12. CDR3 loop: CASSLKYMTGGDEQYF. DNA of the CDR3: TGTGCCAGCAGCCTCAAATACATGACAGGGGGCGACGAGCAGTACTTC.

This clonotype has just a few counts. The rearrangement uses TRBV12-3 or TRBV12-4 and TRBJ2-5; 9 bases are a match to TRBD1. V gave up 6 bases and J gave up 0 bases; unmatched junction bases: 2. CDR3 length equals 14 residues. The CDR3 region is CASSGQGYQETQYF. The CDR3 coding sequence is TGTGCCAGCAGCGGACAGGGGTACCAAGAGACCCAGTACTTC.

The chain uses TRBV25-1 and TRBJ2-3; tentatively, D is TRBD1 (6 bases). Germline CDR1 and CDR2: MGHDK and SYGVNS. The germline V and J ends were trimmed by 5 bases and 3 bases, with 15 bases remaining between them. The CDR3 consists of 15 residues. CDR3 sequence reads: CASSSAAGDTDTQYF. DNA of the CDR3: TGTGCCAGCAGTTCAGCGGCAGGGGATACAGATACGCAGTATTTT. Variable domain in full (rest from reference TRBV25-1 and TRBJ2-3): EADIYQTPRYLVIGTGKKITLECSQTMGHDKMYWYQQDPGMELHLIHYSYGVNSTEKGDLSSESTVSRIRTEHFPLTLESARPSHTSQYLCASSSAAGDTDTQYFGPGTRLTVL.

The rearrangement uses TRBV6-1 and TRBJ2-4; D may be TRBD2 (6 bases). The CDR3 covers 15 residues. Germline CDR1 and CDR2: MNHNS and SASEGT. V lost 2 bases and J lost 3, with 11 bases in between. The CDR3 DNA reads TGTGCCAGCAGTGAAACGGGAGTCCTCAAAAACATTCAGTACTTC. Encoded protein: CASSETGVLKNIQYF.

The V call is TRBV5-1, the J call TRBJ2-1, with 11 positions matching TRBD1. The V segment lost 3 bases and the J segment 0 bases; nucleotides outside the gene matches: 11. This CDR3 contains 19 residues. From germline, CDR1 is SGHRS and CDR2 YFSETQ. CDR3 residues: CASSSGQGASGSSYNEQFF. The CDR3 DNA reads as TGCGCCAGCAGCTCCGGACAGGGGGCTAGCGGAAGCTCCTACAATGAGCAGTTCTTC.

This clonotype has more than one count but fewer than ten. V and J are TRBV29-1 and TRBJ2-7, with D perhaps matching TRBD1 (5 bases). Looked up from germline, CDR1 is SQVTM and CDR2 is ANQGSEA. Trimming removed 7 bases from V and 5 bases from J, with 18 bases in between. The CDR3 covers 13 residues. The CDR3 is CSATALPRDEQYF. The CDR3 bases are TGCAGCGCTACAGCCCTTCCCAGGGACGAGCAGTACTTC.

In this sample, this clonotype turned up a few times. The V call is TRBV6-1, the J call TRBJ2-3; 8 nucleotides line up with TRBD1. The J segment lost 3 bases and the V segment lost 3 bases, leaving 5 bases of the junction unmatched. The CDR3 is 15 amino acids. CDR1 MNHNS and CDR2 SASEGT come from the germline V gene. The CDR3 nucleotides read TGTGCCAGCAGTGACAGGGGGCGCGGAACAGATACGCAGTATTTT. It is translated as CASSDRGRGTDTQYF.

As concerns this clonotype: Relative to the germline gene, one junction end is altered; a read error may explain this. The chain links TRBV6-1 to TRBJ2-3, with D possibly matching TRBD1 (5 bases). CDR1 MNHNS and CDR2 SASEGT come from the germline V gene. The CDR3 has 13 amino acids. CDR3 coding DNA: TGTGCCAGCAGTCCCCGGACGACAGATACGCAGGATTTT. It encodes CASSPRTTDTQDF.

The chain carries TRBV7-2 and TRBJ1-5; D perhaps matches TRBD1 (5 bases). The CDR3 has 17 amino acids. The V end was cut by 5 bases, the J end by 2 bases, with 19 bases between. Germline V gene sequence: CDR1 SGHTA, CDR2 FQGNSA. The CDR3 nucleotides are TGTGCCAGCAGCCGGGGGTGGGTGAGGTGGGGCAATCAGCCCCAGCATTTT. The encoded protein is CASSRGWVRWGNQPQHF.

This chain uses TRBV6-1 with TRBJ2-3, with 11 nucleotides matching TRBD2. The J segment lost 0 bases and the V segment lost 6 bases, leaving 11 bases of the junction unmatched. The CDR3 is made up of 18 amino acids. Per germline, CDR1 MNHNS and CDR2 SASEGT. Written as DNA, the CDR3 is TGTGCCAGCAGCCCACTAGCGGGAGAGGGGTTTAGCACAGATACGCAGTATTTT. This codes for CASSPLAGEGFSTDTQYF.

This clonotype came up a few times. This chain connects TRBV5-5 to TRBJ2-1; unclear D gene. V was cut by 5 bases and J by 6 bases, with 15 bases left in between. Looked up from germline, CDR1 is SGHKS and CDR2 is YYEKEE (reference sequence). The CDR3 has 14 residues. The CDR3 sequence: CASSRSMGINEQFF. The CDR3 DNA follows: TGTGCCAGCAGTAGATCCATGGGGATCAATGAGCAGTTCTTC.

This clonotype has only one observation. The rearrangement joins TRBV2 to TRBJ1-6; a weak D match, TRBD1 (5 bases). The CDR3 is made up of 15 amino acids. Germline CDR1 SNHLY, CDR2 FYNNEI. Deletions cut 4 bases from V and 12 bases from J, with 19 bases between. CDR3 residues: CASSGNSARGVPLHF. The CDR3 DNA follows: TGTGCCAGCAGTGGGAACAGCGCAAGAGGGGTACCCCTCCACTTT.

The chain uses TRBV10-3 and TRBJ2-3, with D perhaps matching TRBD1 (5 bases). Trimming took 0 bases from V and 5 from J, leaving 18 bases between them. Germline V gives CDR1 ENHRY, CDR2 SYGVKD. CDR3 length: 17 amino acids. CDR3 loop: CAISESTLAGFIDTQYF. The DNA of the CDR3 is TGTGCCATCAGTGAGTCGACGTTAGCAGGGTTTATAGATACGCAGTATTTT.

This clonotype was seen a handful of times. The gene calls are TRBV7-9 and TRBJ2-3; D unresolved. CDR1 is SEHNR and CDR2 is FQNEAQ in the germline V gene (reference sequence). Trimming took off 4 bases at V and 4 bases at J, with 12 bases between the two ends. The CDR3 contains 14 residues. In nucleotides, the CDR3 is TGTGCCAGCAGCTCCAGCAGATTGGCAGATACGCAGTATTTT. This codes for CASSSSRLADTQYF.

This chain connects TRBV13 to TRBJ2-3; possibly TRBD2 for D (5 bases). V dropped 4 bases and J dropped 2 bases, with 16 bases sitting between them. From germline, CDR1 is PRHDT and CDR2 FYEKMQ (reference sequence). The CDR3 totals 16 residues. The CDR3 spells CASSSAAETTTDTQYF. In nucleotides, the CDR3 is TGTGCCAGCAGCTCGGCAGCGGAAACGACCACAGATACGCAGTATTTT.

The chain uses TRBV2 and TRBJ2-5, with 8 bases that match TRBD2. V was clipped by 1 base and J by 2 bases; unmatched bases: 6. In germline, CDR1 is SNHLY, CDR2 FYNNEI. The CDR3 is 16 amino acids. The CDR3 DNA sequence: TGTGCCAGCAGTGAAGGATTAGCGGGGAGTCAAGAGACCCAGTACTTC. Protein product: CASSEGLAGSQETQYF.

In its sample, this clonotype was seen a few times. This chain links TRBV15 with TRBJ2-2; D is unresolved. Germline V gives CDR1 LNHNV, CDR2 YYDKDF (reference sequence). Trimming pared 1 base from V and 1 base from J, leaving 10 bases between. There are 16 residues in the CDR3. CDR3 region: CATSRVGRLNTGELFF. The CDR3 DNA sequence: TGTGCCACCAGCAGAGTGGGCAGGTTGAACACCGGGGAGCTGTTTTTT.

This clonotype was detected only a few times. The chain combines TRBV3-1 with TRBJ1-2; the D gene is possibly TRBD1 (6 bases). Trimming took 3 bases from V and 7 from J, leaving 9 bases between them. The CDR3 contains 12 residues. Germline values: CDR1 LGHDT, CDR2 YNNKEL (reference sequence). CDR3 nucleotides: TGTGCCAGCAGCCACGGGACACCTGGCTACACCTTC. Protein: CASSHGTPGYTF.

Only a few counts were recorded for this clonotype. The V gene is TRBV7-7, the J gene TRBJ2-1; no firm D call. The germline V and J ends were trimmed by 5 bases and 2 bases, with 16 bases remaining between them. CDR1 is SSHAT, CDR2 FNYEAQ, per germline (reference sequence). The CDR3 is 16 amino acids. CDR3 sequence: CASSPLPRPTYNEQFF. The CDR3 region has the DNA TGTGCCAGCAGCCCGCTACCCAGACCAACCTACAATGAGCAGTTCTTC.

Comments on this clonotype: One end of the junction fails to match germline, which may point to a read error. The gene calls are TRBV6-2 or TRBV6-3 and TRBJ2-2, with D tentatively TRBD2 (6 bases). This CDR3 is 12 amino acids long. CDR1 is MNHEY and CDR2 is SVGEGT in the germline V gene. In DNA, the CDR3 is TGTGCCAGCGGCGGGAACACCGGGGAGCGGTTTTTT. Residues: CASGGNTGERFF.

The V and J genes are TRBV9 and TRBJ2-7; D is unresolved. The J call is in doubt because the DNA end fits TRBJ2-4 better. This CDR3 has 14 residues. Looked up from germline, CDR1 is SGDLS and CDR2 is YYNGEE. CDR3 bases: TGTGCCAGCAGCGTAGGAGTTGGGCAGAACATTCAGTACTTC. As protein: CASSVGVGQNIQYF.

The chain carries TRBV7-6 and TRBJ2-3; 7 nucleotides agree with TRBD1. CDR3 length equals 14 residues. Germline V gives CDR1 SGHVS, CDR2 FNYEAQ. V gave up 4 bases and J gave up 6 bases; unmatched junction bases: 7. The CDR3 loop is CASSSGTELDTQYF. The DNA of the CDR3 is TGTGCCAGCAGCTCGGGGACAGAGTTGGATACGCAGTATTTT.

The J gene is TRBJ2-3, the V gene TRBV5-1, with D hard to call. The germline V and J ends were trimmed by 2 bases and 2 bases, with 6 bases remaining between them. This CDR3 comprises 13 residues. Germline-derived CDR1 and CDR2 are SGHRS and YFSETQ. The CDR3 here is CASSFDATDTQYF. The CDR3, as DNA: TGCGCCAGCAGCTTCGACGCCACAGATACGCAGTATTTT.

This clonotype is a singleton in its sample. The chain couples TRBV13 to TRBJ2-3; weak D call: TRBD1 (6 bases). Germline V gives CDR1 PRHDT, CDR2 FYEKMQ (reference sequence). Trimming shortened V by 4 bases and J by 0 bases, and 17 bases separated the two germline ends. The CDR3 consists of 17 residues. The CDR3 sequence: CASSSPRTEPSTDTQYF. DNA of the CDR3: TGTGCCAGCAGCTCCCCGCGGACAGAACCTAGCACAGATACGCAGTATTTT.

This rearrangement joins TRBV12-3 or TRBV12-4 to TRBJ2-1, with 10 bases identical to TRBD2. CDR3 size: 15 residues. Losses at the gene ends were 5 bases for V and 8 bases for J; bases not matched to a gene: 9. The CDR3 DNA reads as TGTGCCAGCAGTAAAGCGGGGGGGCCTCGGGATGAGCAGTTCTTC. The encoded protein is CASSKAGGPRDEQFF.

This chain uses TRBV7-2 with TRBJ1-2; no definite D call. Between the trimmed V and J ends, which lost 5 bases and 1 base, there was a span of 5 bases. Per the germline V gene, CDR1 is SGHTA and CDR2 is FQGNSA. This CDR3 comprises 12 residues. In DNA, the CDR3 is TGTGCCAGCAGCATAGTTAACTATGGCTACACCTTC. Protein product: CASSIVNYGYTF.

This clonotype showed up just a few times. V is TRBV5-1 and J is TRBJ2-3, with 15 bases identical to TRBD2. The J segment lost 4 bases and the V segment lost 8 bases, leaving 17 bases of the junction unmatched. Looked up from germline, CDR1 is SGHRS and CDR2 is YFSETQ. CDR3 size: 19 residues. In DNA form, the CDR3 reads TGCGCCAGTATACTCACTTCCGGGACTAGCGGGAGGCCCCCAGATACGCAGTATTTT. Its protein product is CASILTSGTSGRPPDTQYF.

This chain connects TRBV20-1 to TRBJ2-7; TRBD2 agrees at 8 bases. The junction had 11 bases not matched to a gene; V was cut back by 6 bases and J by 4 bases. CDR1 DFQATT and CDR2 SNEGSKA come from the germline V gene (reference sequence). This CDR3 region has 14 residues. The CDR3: CSAFPFSGKYEQYF. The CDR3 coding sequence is TGCAGTGCCTTTCCTTTTAGCGGGAAATACGAGCAGTACTTC.

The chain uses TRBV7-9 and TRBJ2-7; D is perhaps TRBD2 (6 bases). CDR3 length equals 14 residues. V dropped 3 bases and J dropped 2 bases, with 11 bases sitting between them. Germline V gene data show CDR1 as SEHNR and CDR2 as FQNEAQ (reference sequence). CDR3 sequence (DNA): TGTGCCAGCAGCTTTATAGCGGACCCCTACGAGCAGTACTTC. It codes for CASSFIADPYEQYF.